The clone carrying this T cell receptor (beta chain) has a handful of counts. The CDR3 spans 14 residues. CDR1 and CDR2 (germline): SNHLY, FYNNEI. Between the trimmed V and J ends, which lost 6 bases and 1 base, there was a span of 9 bases. The source of the sample is a study of blood T cell repertoires in COVID-19. At the level of the study: Some COVID-19 samples were acute and others convalescent; all came from the United States, Italy and Spain.

Original methodology: How many nucleated cells were present was estimated from reference gene primer amplification. Clones were read by immunoSEQ multiplex PCR, and TCRdb kept only the in-frame ones, dropping some. From that table come the V and J calls and clone size; the DNA was used to work out D and trimming. The sample has about 210,000 clones; around 89% are singletons. The V gene is TRBV2, the J gene TRBJ2-2; D is perhaps TRBD1 (6 bases). The sequenced sample was peripheral blood. This sequence originates from a woman aged 40 to 55 with acute or convalescent COVID-19. The CDR3: CASSPGVNTGELFF. CDR3 DNA sequence: TGTGCCAGCAGCCCAGGGGTGAACACCGGGGAGCTGTTTTTT.